This T cell receptor beta chain was retrieved from a study of graft-versus-host responses after intestinal transplantation. Overall study results and limits: Early post-transplant falls in HvG clones accompanied the peak levels of circulating GvH clones. Recipient marrow showed GvH clones, some seen first in ileum or blood.

The table came from immunoSEQ multiplex PCR; TCRdb's copy has only in-frame clones and leaves some out. The sample lists roughly 9,000 clones, roughly 29% occurring once. Germline V gene data show CDR1 as SGHAT and CDR2 as FQDESV (reference sequence). This CDR3 contains 16 residues. V shed 5 bases, J shed 4 bases, and the junction held 9 bases outside the gene matches. At the end of the reaction, proliferating CFSE-low CD3+CD4+ and CD3+CD8+ responders were sorted. This clonotype originated in a human patient who received an intestinal transplant. The sequencing used alloreactive CD4+ T cells from a mixed lymphocyte reaction culture, collected before intestinal transplant. Described subset: CFSE-low proliferating T cells sorted from roughly 6-day pre-transplant mixed lymphocyte reaction (GvH or HvG direction). This chain connects TRBV11-1 to TRBJ2-5; 11 nucleotides match TRBD2. The CDR3 DNA follows: TGTGCCAGCAGCCTGGGGACTAGCGGCAGAGGAGAGACCCAGTACTTC. Translation gives CASSLGTSGRGETQYF.